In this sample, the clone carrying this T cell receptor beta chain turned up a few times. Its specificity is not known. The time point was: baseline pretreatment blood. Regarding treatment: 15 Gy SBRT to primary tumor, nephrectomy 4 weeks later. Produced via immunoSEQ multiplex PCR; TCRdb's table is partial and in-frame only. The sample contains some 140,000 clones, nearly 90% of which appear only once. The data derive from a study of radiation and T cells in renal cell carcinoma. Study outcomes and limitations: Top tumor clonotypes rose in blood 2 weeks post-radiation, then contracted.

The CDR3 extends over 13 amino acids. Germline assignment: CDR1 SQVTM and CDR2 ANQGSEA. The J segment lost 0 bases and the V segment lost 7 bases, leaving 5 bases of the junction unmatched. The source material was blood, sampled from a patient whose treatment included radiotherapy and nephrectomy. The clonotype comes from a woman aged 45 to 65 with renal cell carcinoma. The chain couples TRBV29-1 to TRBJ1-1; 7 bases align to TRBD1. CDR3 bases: TGCAGCGCTAGGGGACAGATGAACACTGAAGCTTTCTTT. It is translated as CSARGQMNTEAFF.